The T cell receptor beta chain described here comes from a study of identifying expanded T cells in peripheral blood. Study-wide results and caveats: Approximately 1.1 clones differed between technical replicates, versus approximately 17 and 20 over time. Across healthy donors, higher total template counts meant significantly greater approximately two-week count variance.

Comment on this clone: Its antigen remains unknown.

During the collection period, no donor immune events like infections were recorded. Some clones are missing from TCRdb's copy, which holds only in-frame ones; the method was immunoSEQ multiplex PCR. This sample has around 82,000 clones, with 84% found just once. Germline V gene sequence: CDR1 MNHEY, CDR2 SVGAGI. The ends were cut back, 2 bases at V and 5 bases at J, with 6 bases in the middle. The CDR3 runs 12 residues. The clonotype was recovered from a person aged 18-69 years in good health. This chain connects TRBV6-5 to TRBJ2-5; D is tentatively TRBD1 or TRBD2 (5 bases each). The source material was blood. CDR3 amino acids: CASSYRDETQYF. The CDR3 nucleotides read TGTGCCAGCAGTTACAGGGACGAGACCCAGTACTTC.